Shown below are 30 T cell receptor beta chains from a single sample sequenced in a study of CD8+CD57+ T cells in acquired aplastic anemia. For CDR3 and TCR beta VDJ profiling, genomic DNA was the template used. TCRdb reprocessed the reads with MiXCR, giving one entry per CDR3 protein. The top ten hold less than 55% of the sample, which has 150,000 to 200,000 distinct CDR3 sequences, just under 65% seen once. Sequences were obtained from sorted CD4+, CD8+, or CD8+CD57+ T cells (not recorded which) from PBMCs. The receptors were sampled from a human donor in good health.

This clonotype was picked up a small number of times. The genes are TRBV9 and TRBJ2-3; D might be TRBD2 (7 bases). In germline, CDR1 is SGDLS, CDR2 YYNGEE. This CDR3 spans 16 amino acids. The germline V and J ends were trimmed by 0 bases and 11 bases, with 22 bases remaining between them. The CDR3 bases are TGTGCCAGCAGCGTAGGGGCCGGCGGGGGCTACAATGAGCAGTATTTT. It is translated as CASSVGAGGGYNEQYF.

This clonotype appeared many times. V is TRBV7-9 and J is TRBJ2-2, with D perhaps being TRBD1 or TRBD2 (5 bases each). Per germline, CDR1 SEHNR and CDR2 FQNEAQ (reference sequence). Trimming removed 1 base from V and 4 bases from J, with 10 bases in between. This CDR3 has 15 residues. In DNA form, the CDR3 reads TGTGCCAGCAGCTTAGGTTTGGGGACCACCGGGGAGCTGTTTTTT. Translating it yields CASSLGLGTTGELFF.

This chain links TRBV2 with TRBJ2-7; D possibly corresponds to TRBD2 (5 bases). The CDR3 is made up of 14 amino acids. V shed 8 bases and J shed 4 bases, with 18 bases lying between them. Germline values: CDR1 SNHLY, CDR2 FYNNEI. CDR3 bases: TGTGCCAGCGGTAAGGCTTATGGGGAGTACGAGCAGTACTTC. Protein product: CASGKAYGEYEQYF.

This rearrangement joins TRBV7-2 to TRBJ2-7; perhaps TRBD1 as D (5 bases). Germline V gives CDR1 SGHTA, CDR2 FQGNSA. Between the trimmed V and J ends, which lost 5 bases and 7 bases, there was a span of 12 bases. The CDR3 totals 12 residues. The CDR3 DNA sequence: TGTGCCAGCAGCCAGAATCAGGGAGAGCAGTACTTC. Translation: CASSQNQGEQYF.

The genes are TRBV9 and TRBJ2-7; 8 positions match TRBD2. V shed 4 bases and J 5 bases; nucleotides not matched to a gene: 11. There are 15 residues in the CDR3. Per the germline V gene, CDR1 is SGDLS and CDR2 is YYNGEE. The CDR3 nucleotides read TGTGCCAGCAGCCCCCAGCCCGGGACTAGTGACGAGCAGTACTTC. This gives the protein CASSPQPGTSDEQYF.

The gene calls are TRBV2 and TRBJ2-7; TRBD1 agrees at 12 bases. Unmatched junction bases numbered 1, after V lost 4 bases and J lost 3 bases. This CDR3 comprises 14 residues. Germline V lookup: CDR1 SNHLY, CDR2 FYNNEI. DNA of the CDR3: TGTGCCAGCAGTGGGGACAGGGGGCTCTACGAGCAGTACTTC. This encodes CASSGDRGLYEQYF.

The chain couples TRBV10-2 to TRBJ1-2; TRBD1 might be the D (5 bases). CDR1 and CDR2 (germline): WSHSY, SAAADI. This CDR3 spans 14 amino acids. V was clipped by 0 bases and J by 4 bases, with 9 bases between them. The CDR3 protein is CASSESPGPYGYTF. The DNA of the CDR3 is TGCGCCAGCAGTGAGTCGCCGGGGCCCTATGGCTACACCTTC.

Details on this clonotype: One base away lies a much larger clone, so this may be a sequencing read error. Given the absence of the conserved phenylalanine or tryptophan at the CDR3 end, a read error is likely. CDR3 sequence reads: CASSGGLGGTEAFL. As DNA, the CDR3 is TGTGCCAGCAGCGGGGGACTCGGGGGCACTGAAGCTTTCTTA. This rearrangement joins TRBV9 to TRBJ1-1; a weak D match, TRBD1 (5 bases). Germline CDR1 is SGDLS and CDR2 is YYNGEE. The CDR3 has 14 residues. V was pared by 3 bases and J by 4 bases, with 13 bases between.

Ten or more counts support this clonotype. The chain combines TRBV11-2 with TRBJ2-3; no reliable D call. From germline, CDR1 is SGHAT and CDR2 FQNNGV. This CDR3 is built from 11 residues. Deletions cut 5 bases from V and 2 bases from J, with 2 bases between. DNA for the CDR3: TGTGCCAGCAGCACCACAGATACGCAGTATTTT. It codes for CASSTTDTQYF.

The chain recombines TRBV7-9 with TRBJ2-7; D is uncertain. The CDR3 is 13 residues long. Trimming took 5 bases from V and 4 from J, leaving 12 bases between them. CDR1 and CDR2 from the germline V gene are SEHNR and FQNEAQ (reference sequence). The CDR3 DNA is TGTGCCAGCAGCCAGAGCGCTTCGTACGAGCAGTACTTC. Translated: CASSQSASYEQYF.

As DNA, the CDR3 is TGTGCCACCAGCAGAGATAGGACGCCAACATCCAAACCGTTCTTC. Amino acids: CATSRDRTPTSKPFF. The chain recombines TRBV15 with TRBJ2-1; no reliable D call. Germline-derived CDR1 and CDR2 are LNHNV and YYDKDF (reference sequence). The CDR3 is 15 residues long. The V end lost 0 bases, the J end lost 15 bases, and 21 bases lay between the germline ends.

The CDR3 sequence: CASSEQGTYNEQFF. The CDR3 DNA is TGTGCCAGCAGTGAACAGGGTACCTACAATGAGCAGTTCTTC. V is TRBV2 and J is TRBJ2-1; TRBD1 might be the D (5 bases). The germline CDR1 and CDR2 sequences are SNHLY and FYNNEI. This CDR3 has 14 amino acids. V was clipped by 2 bases and J by 2 bases, with 7 bases between them.

The chain is built from TRBV5-1 and TRBJ2-7; 14 bases map to TRBD2. V gave up 3 bases and J gave up 4 bases; unmatched junction bases: 9. The CDR3 spans 17 residues. Germline CDR1 is SGHRS and CDR2 is YFSETQ. The CDR3 loop reads CASSSQPGLAGEYEQYF. DNA of the CDR3: TGCGCCAGCAGCTCACAACCGGGACTAGCGGGAGAATACGAGCAGTACTTC.

This sequence joins TRBV2 and TRBJ1-6; D is undetermined. Germline CDR1 reads SNHLY; CDR2 reads FYNNEI. The CDR3 is 13 residues long. The V and J ends lost 7 bases and 8 bases respectively, with 12 bases between them. CDR3 sequence reads: CASKEGMDSPLHF. Here the CDR3 DNA reads TGTGCCAGCAAGGAGGGAATGGATTCACCCCTCCACTTT.

The chain links TRBV10-3 to TRBJ1-1; D is possibly TRBD1 (6 bases). CDR1 is ENHRY and CDR2 is SYGVKD in the germline V gene. V gave up 1 base and J gave up 0 bases, with 9 bases separating them. The CDR3 length is 15 residues. Here the CDR3 DNA reads TGTGCCATCAGTGAGTACAGGGACATGAACACTGAAGCTTTCTTT. It specifies CAISEYRDMNTEAFF.

This clonotype was counted a few times. V and J are TRBV10-3 and TRBJ2-7; D possibly matches TRBD1 or TRBD2 (5 bases each). The ends were cut back, 3 bases at V and 2 bases at J, with 17 bases in the middle. CDR1 and CDR2 (germline): ENHRY, SYGVKD. This CDR3 spans 16 amino acids. CDR3 region: CAISDLLGTATYEQYF. As DNA, the CDR3 is TGTGCCATCAGTGATCTTCTCGGGACGGCCACCTACGAGCAGTACTTC.

The genes are TRBV11-1 and TRBJ2-7; 11 bases fit TRBD2. This CDR3 contains 16 residues. V lost 2 bases and J lost 3; bases outside the gene matches: 6. The germline CDR1 and CDR2 sequences are SGHAT and FQDESV (reference sequence). CDR3 in DNA: TGTGCCAGCAGCTTACTAACCGGGACTAGCGGCTACGAGCAGTACTTC. It encodes CASSLLTGTSGYEQYF.

The V and J genes are TRBV6-2 or TRBV6-3 and TRBJ1-1, with a weak D call TRBD1 (5 bases). Trimming took off 2 bases at V and 4 bases at J, with 11 bases between the two ends. The germline V gene encodes CDR1 MNHEY and CDR2 SVGEGT. This CDR3 has 14 residues. The CDR3 loop is CASSYRGRATEAFF. In DNA, the CDR3 is TGTGCCAGCAGTTACCGGGGCCGAGCCACTGAAGCTTTCTTT.

This clonotype has a single count. The gene calls are TRBV15 and TRBJ1-1; perhaps TRBD1 as D (5 bases). The CDR3 totals 16 residues. The germline V and J ends were trimmed by 5 bases and 7 bases, with 23 bases remaining between them. Germline CDR1 LNHNV, CDR2 YYDKDF (reference sequence). This CDR3 is CATSHRLRQGVDEAFF. For the CDR3, the DNA is TGTGCCACCAGCCACAGACTACGACAAGGGGTCGATGAAGCTTTCTTT. Full variable domain (remainder filled in from reference TRBV15 and TRBJ1-1): DAMVIQNPRYQVTQFGKPVTLSCSQTLNHNVMYWYQQKSSQAPKLLFHYYDKDFNNEADTPDNFQSRRPNTSFCFLDIRSPGLGDTAMYLCATSHRLRQGVDEAFFGQGTRLTVV.

The chain couples TRBV9 to TRBJ1-1; 9 nucleotides agree with TRBD1. This CDR3 region has 15 residues. CDR1 is SGDLS, CDR2 YYNGEE, per germline. J lost 7 bases, V lost 5 bases, and 12 bases had no gene match. This CDR3 reads CASSDPGQGTNEAFF. Written as DNA, the CDR3 is TGTGCCAGCAGTGACCCGGGACAGGGAACTAATGAAGCTTTCTTT.

The table lists this clonotype with many counts. The chain has TRBV7-2 and TRBJ1-2; D is unclear. Germline lookup yields CDR1 SGHTA and CDR2 FQGNSA. V lost 1 base and J 8 bases, leaving 14 bases between the germline ends. CDR3 length: 14 residues. CDR3 region: CASSLEVGMYGYTF. The CDR3 DNA follows: TGTGCCAGCAGCTTAGAAGTGGGGATGTACGGCTACACCTTC.

This clonotype occurred many times. This rearrangement joins TRBV12-3 or TRBV12-4 to TRBJ1-5; a weak D match, TRBD1 (5 bases). CDR3 length equals 15 residues. V was trimmed by 0 bases and J by 6 bases, leaving 12 bases between them. CDR3 DNA sequence: TGTGCCAGCAGTTTAGCGCTGCAGGGTGGTCAGCCCCAGCATTTT. It is translated as CASSLALQGGQPQHF.

The chain uses TRBV10-3 and TRBJ2-1; no firm D call. CDR1 and CDR2 from the germline V gene are ENHRY and SYGVKD. The ends were cut back, 4 bases at V and 7 bases at J, with 8 bases in the middle. The CDR3 is 12 amino acids. The CDR3 region has the DNA TGTGCCATCAGTGTTGCGTTAAATGAGCAGTTCTTC. Translating gives CAISVALNEQFF.

V and J are TRBV11-3 and TRBJ2-5, with a possible D match to TRBD2 (6 bases). This CDR3 has 15 amino acids. The germline V and J ends were trimmed by 1 base and 3 bases, with 12 bases remaining between them. The germline CDR1 and CDR2 sequences are SGHNT and YENEEA. This chain's CDR3 is CASSLGRGSEETQYF. The DNA of the CDR3 is TGTGCCAGCAGCTTAGGTCGGGGGAGTGAAGAGACCCAGTACTTC. Using reference TRBV11-3 and TRBJ2-5 for the parts outside the CDR3, the full variable domain is EAGVVQSPRYKIIEKKQPVAFWCNPISGHNTLYWYLQNLGQGPELLIRYENEEAVDDSQLPKDRFSAERLKGVDSTLKIQPAELGDSAVYLCASSLGRGSEETQYFGPGTRLLVL.

In its sample, this clonotype was seen a few times. V gene TRBV10-2 combines with J gene TRBJ2-7; 8 bases match TRBD1. The CDR3 covers 14 residues. Germline trimming cut 4 bases from V and 1 base from J; bases unmatched to any gene: 3. CDR1 and CDR2 (germline): WSHSY, SAAADI. CDR3 nucleotide sequence: TGCGCCAGCAGTGTCAGACAGGGGTCCTACGAGCAGTACTTC. Translation: CASSVRQGSYEQYF.

This clonotype was seen at least ten times. The chain employs TRBV5-1 and TRBJ1-1; D is uncertain. The CDR3 loop spans 15 amino acids. Per germline, CDR1 SGHRS and CDR2 YFSETQ. V lost 0 bases to trimming and J lost 5 bases, with 14 bases between them. In nucleotides, the CDR3 is TGCGCCAGCAGCTTGGGGGGAACCGGGGAGACTGAAGCTTTCTTT. It codes for CASSLGGTGETEAFF.

This clonotype has a handful of counts. A read error may be the cause here, since a much bigger clone is one base away. The chain employs TRBV9 and TRBJ2-1, with 7 positions matching TRBD2. The germline V gene encodes CDR1 SGDLS and CDR2 YYNGEE. The CDR3 is 15 amino acids. The chain's CDR3 is CASSQQGGEDNEQSF. The DNA of the CDR3 is TGTGCCAGCAGCCAGCAGGGAGGGGAGGACAATGAGCAGTCCTTC. Using reference TRBV9 and TRBJ2-1 for the parts outside the CDR3, the full variable domain is DSGVTQTPKHLITATGQRVTLRCSPRSGDLSVYWYQQSLDQGLQFLIQYYNGEERAKGNILERFSAQQFPDLHSELNLSSLELGDSALYFCASSQQGGEDNEQSFGPGTRLTVL.

The CDR3 region has the DNA TGTGCCAGCAGCTTAAATCCTGACAGCCAGACCCAGTACTTC. This sequence encodes CASSLNPDSQTQYF. The chain couples TRBV7-3 to TRBJ2-5; D possibly corresponds to TRBD1 (5 bases). Germline loops: CDR1 SGHTA, CDR2 FQGTGA. The CDR3 is 14 residues long. Trimming left V 1 base short and J 6 bases short, with 12 bases between.

The CDR3: CASSYPSSGLAGGPSYNEQFF. The CDR3 DNA sequence: TGTGCCAGCAGTTACCCGAGCTCGGGACTAGCGGGAGGGCCGTCCTACAATGAGCAGTTCTTC. The chain combines TRBV6-2 or TRBV6-3 with TRBJ2-1, with TRBD2 matching over 16 bases. CDR1 is MNHEY and CDR2 is SVGEGT in the germline V gene. Trimming took 2 bases from V and 1 from J; bases not matched to a gene: 11. This CDR3 has 21 amino acids.

The rearrangement joins TRBV10-3 to TRBJ1-1; 10 bases fit TRBD1. Germline V CDR1 and CDR2: ENHRY, SYGVKD. Losses at the gene ends were 3 bases for V and 1 base for J; bases not matched to a gene: 2. The CDR3 consists of 15 residues. The DNA for the CDR3 is TGTGCCATCAGTGACCGGGACAGGGGGAACACTGAAGCTTTCTTT. Translating it yields CAISDRDRGNTEAFF.